This is a list of T cell receptor beta chains from one sample in a study of metastatic and nonmetastatic thyroid tumors. Through MiXCR, TCRdb re-clonotyped the PCR reads. The profile shows about 17,000 clones, under 30% of them singletons. The sample comprised tumor tissue. These receptors were taken from a male donor with papillary thyroid cancer or a benign thyroid nodule (not recorded which). Some clones in this sample may be carry-over from other donors' samples. CDR3s include the opening cysteine and the closing phenylalanine or tryptophan. The order of the fields is J gene, V gene, D gene, clone size, CDR3 DNA, CDR3 protein. A D gene is named only where the DNA matches it firmly. Size is stated for part of the rows, as once, few or many counts, or as a class when the clone is expanded.

>TRBJ2-2|TRBV6-1|TRBD2|many
TGTGCCAGCAGTGAAGGCGGGAGGGTCACCGGGGAGCTGTTTTTT
CASSEGGRVTGELFF
>TRBJ2-1|TRBV29-1|-|many
TGCAGCGTTGAGGCTGACAATGAGCAGTTCTTC
CSVEADNEQFF
>TRBJ1-2|TRBV5-6|-|-
TGTGCCAGCAGATTGGAGTCGAAGGGTAGGATATATGGCTACACCTTC
CASRLESKGRIYGYTF
>TRBJ1-1|TRBV4-1|-|-
TGCTCCAGCAGCCCTAACGTTAGACAGAACACTGAAGCTTTCTTT
CSSSPNVRQNTEAFF
>TRBJ1-2|TRBV9|-|-
TGTGCCAGTAGCCCCCCCGGACAGATGTATTTGAGTGGCTACACCTTC
CASSPPGQMYLSGYTF
>TRBJ2-2|TRBV7-8|TRBD2|-
TGTGCCAGCAGCCCACTAGCGGGAGGTTCTTTCGGGGAGCTGTTTTTT
CASSPLAGGSFGELFF
>TRBJ2-2|TRBV11-2|-|-
TGTGCCAGCAGCTTGCTAGCGCTGAACACCGGGGAGCTGTTTTTT
CASSLLALNTGELFF
>TRBJ1-5|TRBV19|TRBD1|medium-sized
TGTGCCAGTAGGGGGCAGGGGGCGAATCAGCCCCAGCATTTT
CASRGQGANQPQHF
>TRBJ1-5|TRBV2|TRBD1|-
TGTGCCAGCAGTGAGGACAGGGGGAATCAGCCCCAGCATTTT
CASSEDRGNQPQHF
>TRBJ2-1|TRBV10-3|-|medium-sized
TGTGCCATCAGTGAAGATAGGGGCCAGGAGCAGTTCTTC
CAISEDRGQEQFF
>TRBJ2-5|TRBV2|-|many
TGTGCCAGCCTCGAATTACAGGGACAAGAGACCCAGTACTTC
CASLELQGQETQYF
>TRBJ2-1|TRBV5-1|-|many
TGCGCCACCACTACCGGGAGCACCTCTTACAATGAGCAGTTCTTC
CATTTGSTSYNEQFF
>TRBJ1-1|TRBV4-2|-|few
TGTGCCAGCAGCCAAGTCCACATTCTGATGAACACTGAAGCTTTCTTT
CASSQVHILMNTEAFF
>TRBJ2-3|TRBV5-1|-|-
TGCGCCAGCAGCTTGTCGGAGGGCCGCACAGATACGCAGTATTTT
CASSLSEGRTDTQYF
>TRBJ2-1|TRBV20-1|TRBD2|-
TGCAGTGCCCTGAGCGGGAGCGACACCTACAATGAGCAGTTCTTC
CSALSGSDTYNEQFF
>TRBJ1-2|TRBV30|-|many
TGTGCCTGGAGTGTGGAGGCGAGGGCTAACTATGGCTACACCTTC
CAWSVEARANYGYTF
>TRBJ2-3|TRBV12-3/TRBV12-4|-|many
TGTGCCAGCAGTTTTTGGCCGCTCTGGTTGAGGAACGGCACAGATACGCAGTATTTT
CASSFWPLWLRNGTDTQYF
>TRBJ2-1|TRBV6-1|-|few
TGTGCCAGCAGTCGTAGCGGCAACACCTACAATGAGCAGTTCTTC
CASSRSGNTYNEQFF
>TRBJ1-3|TRBV3-1|-|many
TGTGCCAGCAGCCGAGACAGGACTTTAAACACCATATATTTT
CASSRDRTLNTIYF
>TRBJ2-7|TRBV7-8|-|-
TGTGCCAGCACCTTATGGCCGGGACACGACGAGCAGTACTTC
CASTLWPGHDEQYF
>TRBJ1-1|TRBV18|TRBD1|-
TGTGCCAGCTCACAGGGGACAGCCTACACTGAAGCTTTCTTT
CASSQGTAYTEAFF
>TRBJ2-3|TRBV4-2|-|many
TGTGCCAGCAGCACGAGGCGTCAGTCGTACACAGATACGCAGTATTTT
CASSTRRQSYTDTQYF
>TRBJ2-7|TRBV4-2|-|medium-sized
TGTGCCAGCAGCCAAGGGAGGGTTTACGAGCAGTACTTC
CASSQGRVYEQYF
>TRBJ2-7|TRBV5-1|-|-
TGCGCCAGCAGCTTGGGCGGGACTGCATCCTACGAGCAGTACTTC
CASSLGGTASYEQYF
>TRBJ1-2|TRBV4-1|TRBD1|-
TGCGCCAGCAGCCATCCAGACAGGGGACACGACTATGGCTACACCTTC
CASSHPDRGHDYGYTF
>TRBJ2-1|TRBV20-1|TRBD2|-
TGCAGTGCTAGAGAAGAGCGGGGGGCCGGGAATGAGGAGTTCTTC
CSAREERGAGNEEFF
>TRBJ2-7|TRBV11-3|TRBD1|medium-sized
TGTGCCAGCAGCTTAGAACAGGGGGCCTACGAGCAGTACTTC
CASSLEQGAYEQYF
>TRBJ2-2|TRBV7-3|-|-
TGTGCCAGCAGCTCGAAAGTCACCTTGGAGCTGTTTTTT
CASSSKVTLELFF
>TRBJ2-7|TRBV7-2|TRBD1|-
TGTGCCAGCAGCTTAGCTGCTCCGGGACAGGGGGCCTACGAGCAGTACTTC
CASSLAAPGQGAYEQYF
>TRBJ2-1|TRBV6-4|-|many
TGTGCCAGCAGTGACTCCGGGGCTTCCAGGGAGCAGTTCTTC
CASSDSGASREQFF
>TRBJ1-2|TRBV20-1|-|-
TGCAGTGCTAGAGATCAGGACGGCGGCTACACCTTC
CSARDQDGGYTF
>TRBJ1-3|TRBV30|-|many
TGTGCCTGGAGAAAAGGCCTCTTCTCTGGAAACACCATATATTTT
CAWRKGLFSGNTIYF
>TRBJ2-1|TRBV19|-|few
TGTGCCAGTAGTTTCGGCGGCTCCTACAATGAGCAGTTCTTC
CASSFGGSYNEQFF
>TRBJ1-1|TRBV20-1|-|many
TGCAGTGCTAGAGACCCCAGGGGCGGCACTGAAGCTTTCTTT
CSARDPRGGTEAFF
>TRBJ2-7|TRBV9|TRBD2|-
TGTGCCAGCAGCGTCGGACTAGCGGGAGCCTACGAGCAGTACTTC
CASSVGLAGAYEQYF
>TRBJ2-5|TRBV20-1|-|medium-sized
TGCAGTGCTAGAGATTCCGTGGGCGGGGACGGAGAGACCCAGTACTTC
CSARDSVGGDGETQYF
>TRBJ2-7|TRBV6-1|-|medium-sized
TGTGCCATCTCCGGGAACCCCTACGAGCAGTACTTC
CAISGNPYEQYF
>TRBJ1-2|TRBV28|TRBD1|few
TGTGCCAGCAGGACAGGGGCGTCCGGCTACACCTTC
CASRTGASGYTF
>TRBJ2-7|TRBV6-1|-|medium-sized
TGTGCCAGCAGTGAGATCTACGAGCAGTACTTC
CASSEIYEQYF
>TRBJ1-1|TRBV6-1|TRBD1|-
TGTGCCAGCAGTGGGGACAGGGCACCCACTGAAGCTTTCTTT
CASSGDRAPTEAFF
>TRBJ2-1|TRBV20-1|TRBD2|-
TGCAGTGCTAGTCTCGGGACTACCTACAATGAGCAGTTCTTC
CSASLGTTYNEQFF
>TRBJ2-3|TRBV11-2|TRBD1|-
TGTGCCAGCAGCTTAGATCTACAGGGGATTTTGGGAAGCATAGATACGCAGTATTTT
CASSLDLQGILGSIDTQYF
>TRBJ1-1|TRBV3-1|-|many
TGTGCCAGCAGGCAGGGTGTCACTGAAGCTTTCTTT
CASRQGVTEAFF
>TRBJ1-1|TRBV6-5|TRBD1|few
TGTGCCAGCAGTTACTTTTTCGGGACAGGCGGGTCGCAAGCTTTCTTT
CASSYFFGTGGSQAFF